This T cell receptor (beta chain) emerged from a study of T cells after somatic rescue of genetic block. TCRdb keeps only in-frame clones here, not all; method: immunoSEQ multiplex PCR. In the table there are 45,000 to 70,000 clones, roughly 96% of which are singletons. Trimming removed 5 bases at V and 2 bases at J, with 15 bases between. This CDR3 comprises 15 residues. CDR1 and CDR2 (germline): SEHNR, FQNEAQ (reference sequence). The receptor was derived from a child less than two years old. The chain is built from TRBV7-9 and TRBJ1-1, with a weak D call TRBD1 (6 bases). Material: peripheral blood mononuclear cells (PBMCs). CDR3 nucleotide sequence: TGTGCCAGCAGCCGGGGGGCGCGGGGCAACACTGAAGCTTTCTTT. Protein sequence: CASSRGARGNTEAFF.